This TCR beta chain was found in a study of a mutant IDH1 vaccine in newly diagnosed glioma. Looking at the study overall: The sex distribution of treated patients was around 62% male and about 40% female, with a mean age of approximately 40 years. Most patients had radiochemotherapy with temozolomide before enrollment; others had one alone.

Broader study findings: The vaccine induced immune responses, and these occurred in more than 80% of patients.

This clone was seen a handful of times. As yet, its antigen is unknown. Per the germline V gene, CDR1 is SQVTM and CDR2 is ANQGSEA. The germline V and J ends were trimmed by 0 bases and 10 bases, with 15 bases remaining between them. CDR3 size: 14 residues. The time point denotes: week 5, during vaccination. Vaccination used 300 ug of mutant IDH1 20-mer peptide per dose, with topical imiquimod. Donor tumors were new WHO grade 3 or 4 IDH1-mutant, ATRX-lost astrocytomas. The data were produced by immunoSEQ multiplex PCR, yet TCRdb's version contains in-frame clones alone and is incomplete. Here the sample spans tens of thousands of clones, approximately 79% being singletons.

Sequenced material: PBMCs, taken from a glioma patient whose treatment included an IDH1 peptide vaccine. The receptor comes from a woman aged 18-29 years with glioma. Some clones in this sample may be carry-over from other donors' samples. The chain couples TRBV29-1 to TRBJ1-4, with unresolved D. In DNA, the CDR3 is TGCAGCGTTGAAGATCGAGGCCCAATGGGAAAACTGTTTTTT. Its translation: CSVEDRGPMGKLFF.